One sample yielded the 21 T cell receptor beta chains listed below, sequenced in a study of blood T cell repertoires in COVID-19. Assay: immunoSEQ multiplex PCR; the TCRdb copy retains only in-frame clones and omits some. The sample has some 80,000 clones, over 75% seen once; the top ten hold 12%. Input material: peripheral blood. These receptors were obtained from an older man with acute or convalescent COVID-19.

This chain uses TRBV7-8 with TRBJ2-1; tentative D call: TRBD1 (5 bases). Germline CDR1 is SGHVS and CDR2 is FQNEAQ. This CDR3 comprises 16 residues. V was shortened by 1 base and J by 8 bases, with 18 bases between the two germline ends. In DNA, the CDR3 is TGTGCCAGCAGCTTAGTGCGACAGCGTGTAGTGGATGAGCAGTTCTTC. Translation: CASSLVRQRVVDEQFF.

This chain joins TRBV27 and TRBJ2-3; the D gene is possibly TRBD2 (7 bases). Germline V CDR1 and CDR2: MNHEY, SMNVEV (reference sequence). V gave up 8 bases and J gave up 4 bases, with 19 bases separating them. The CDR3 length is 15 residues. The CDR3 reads CASRLGGLTSDTQYF. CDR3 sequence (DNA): TGTGCCAGCCGCCTAGGGGGACTAACATCAGATACGCAGTATTTT.

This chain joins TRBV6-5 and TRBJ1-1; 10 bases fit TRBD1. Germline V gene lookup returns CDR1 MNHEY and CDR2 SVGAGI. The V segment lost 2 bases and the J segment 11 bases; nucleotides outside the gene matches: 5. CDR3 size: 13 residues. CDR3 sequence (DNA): TGTGCCAGCAGTTACGGTGGGACAGGGGCCGCTTTCTTT. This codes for CASSYGGTGAAFF.

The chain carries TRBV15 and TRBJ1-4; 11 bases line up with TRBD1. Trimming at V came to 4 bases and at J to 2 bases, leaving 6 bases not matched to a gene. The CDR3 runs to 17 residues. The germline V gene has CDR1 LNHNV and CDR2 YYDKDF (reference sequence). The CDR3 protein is CATSTGQGALTNEKLFF. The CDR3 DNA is TGTGCCACCAGCACCGGACAGGGGGCGCTGACTAATGAAAAACTGTTTTTT.

The CDR3 loop reads CAISRTGGYYGYTF. CDR3 sequence (DNA): TGTGCCATCAGTAGGACAGGGGGGTACTATGGCTACACCTTC. This chain links TRBV10-3 with TRBJ1-2; 10 bases match TRBD1. Germline loops: CDR1 ENHRY, CDR2 SYGVKD. CDR3 length: 14 amino acids. After removal of 5 bases from V and 3 bases from J, the junction contained 3 bases not matched to a gene.

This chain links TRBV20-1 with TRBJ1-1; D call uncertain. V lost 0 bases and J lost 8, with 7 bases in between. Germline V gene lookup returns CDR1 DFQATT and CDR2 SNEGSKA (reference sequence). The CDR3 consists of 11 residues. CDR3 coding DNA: TGCAGTGCTAGAGATCAGGAAGAAGCTTTCTTT. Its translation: CSARDQEEAFF.

This chain's CDR3 is CASSSTGYTEAFF. CDR3 bases: TGTGCCAGCAGTAGTACAGGGTACACTGAAGCTTTCTTT. The chain combines TRBV2 with TRBJ1-1, with a weak D call TRBD1 (6 bases). The germline V and J ends were trimmed by 5 bases and 3 bases, with 10 bases remaining between them. The CDR3 consists of 13 residues. CDR1 is SNHLY and CDR2 is FYNNEI in the germline V gene.

Written as DNA, the CDR3 is TGCGCCAGCAGTCACAACATGAACACTGAAGCTTTCTTT. This sequence encodes CASSHNMNTEAFF. The chain is built from TRBV10-1 and TRBJ1-1; D uncertain. V was pared by 5 bases and J by 0 bases, with 7 bases between. This CDR3 is 13 amino acids long. The germline gives CDR1 WNHNN, CDR2 SYGVQD (reference sequence).

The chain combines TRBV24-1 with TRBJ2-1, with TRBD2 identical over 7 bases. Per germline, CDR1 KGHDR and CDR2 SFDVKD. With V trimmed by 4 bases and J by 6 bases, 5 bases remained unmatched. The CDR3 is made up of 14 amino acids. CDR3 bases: TGTGCCACCAGTGACCGGACTAGGATCAATGAGCAGTTCTTC. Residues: CATSDRTRINEQFF.

The DNA for the CDR3 is TGTGCCAGTAGTGGGACTAGCGGGGGGATCCGGGATACGCAGTATTTT. This codes for CASSGTSGGIRDTQYF. The V and J genes are TRBV19 and TRBJ2-3, with 15 nucleotides matching TRBD2. Germline CDR1 and CDR2: LNHDA and SQIVND (reference sequence). The CDR3 covers 16 residues. J was trimmed by 6 bases and V by 5 bases; bases with no gene match: 6.

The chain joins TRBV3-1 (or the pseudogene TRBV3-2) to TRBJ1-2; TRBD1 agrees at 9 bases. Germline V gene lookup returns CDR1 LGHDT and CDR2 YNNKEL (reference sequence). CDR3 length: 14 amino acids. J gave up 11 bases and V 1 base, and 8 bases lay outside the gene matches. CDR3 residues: CASSQGPGQGYYTF. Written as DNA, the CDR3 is TGTGCCAGCAGCCAAGGACCGGGACAGGGTTATTACACCTTC.

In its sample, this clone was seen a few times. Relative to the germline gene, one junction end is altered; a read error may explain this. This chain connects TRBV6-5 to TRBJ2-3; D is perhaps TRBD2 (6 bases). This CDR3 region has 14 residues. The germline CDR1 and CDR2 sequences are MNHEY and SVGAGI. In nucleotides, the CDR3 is TGTGCCAGCAGTCCCACCCCGGGGACTTCCCCACCTTCTTTT. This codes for CASSPTPGTSPPSF.

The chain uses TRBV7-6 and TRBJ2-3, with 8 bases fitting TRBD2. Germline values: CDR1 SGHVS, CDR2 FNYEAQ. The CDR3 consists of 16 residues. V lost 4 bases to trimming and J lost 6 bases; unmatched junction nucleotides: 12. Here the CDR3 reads CASSSSAGANADTQYF. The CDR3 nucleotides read TGTGCCAGCAGCTCCTCAGCGGGGGCGAACGCGGATACGCAGTATTTT.

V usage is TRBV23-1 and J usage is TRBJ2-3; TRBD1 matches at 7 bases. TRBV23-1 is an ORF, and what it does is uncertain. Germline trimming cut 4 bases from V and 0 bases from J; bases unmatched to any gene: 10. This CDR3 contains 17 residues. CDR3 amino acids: CASSPFKWDSSTDTQYF. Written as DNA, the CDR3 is TGCGCCAGCAGTCCGTTTAAGTGGGACAGTAGCACAGATACGCAGTATTTT.

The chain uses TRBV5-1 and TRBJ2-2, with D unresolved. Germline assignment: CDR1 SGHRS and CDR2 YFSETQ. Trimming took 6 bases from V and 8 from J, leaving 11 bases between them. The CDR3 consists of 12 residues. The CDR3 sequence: CASTVGRGELFF. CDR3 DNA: TGCGCCAGCACCGTCGGCAGGGGGGAGCTGTTTTTT.

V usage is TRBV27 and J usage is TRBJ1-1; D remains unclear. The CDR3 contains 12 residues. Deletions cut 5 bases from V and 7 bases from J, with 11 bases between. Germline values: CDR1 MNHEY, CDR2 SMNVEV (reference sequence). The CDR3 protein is CASSRTEGEAFF. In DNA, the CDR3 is TGTGCCAGCAGTCGGACTGAGGGTGAAGCTTTCTTT.

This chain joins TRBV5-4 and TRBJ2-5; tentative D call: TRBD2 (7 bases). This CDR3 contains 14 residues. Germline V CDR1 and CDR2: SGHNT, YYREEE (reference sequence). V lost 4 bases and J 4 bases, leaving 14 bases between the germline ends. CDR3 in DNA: TGTGCCAGCAGCATTGGGGGGGCGGGAGAGACCCAGTACTTC. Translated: CASSIGGAGETQYF.

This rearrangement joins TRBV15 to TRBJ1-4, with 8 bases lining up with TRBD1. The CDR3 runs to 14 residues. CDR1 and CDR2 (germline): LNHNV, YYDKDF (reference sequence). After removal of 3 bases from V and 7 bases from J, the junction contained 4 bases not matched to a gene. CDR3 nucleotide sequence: TGTGCCACCAGCAGCGACAGGGGATCTGAAAAACTGTTTTTT. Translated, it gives CATSSDRGSEKLFF. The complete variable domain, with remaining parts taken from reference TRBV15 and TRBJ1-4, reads DAMVIQNPRYQVTQFGKPVTLSCSQTLNHNVMYWYQQKSSQAPKLLFHYYDKDFNNEADTPDNFQSRRPNTSFCFLDIRSPGLGDTAMYLCATSSDRGSEKLFFGSGTQLSVL.

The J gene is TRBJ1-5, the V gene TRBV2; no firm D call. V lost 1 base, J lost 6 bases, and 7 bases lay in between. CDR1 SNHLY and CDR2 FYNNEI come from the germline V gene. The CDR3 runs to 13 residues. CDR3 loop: CASSEGPGQPQHF. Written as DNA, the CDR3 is TGTGCCAGCAGTGAAGGACCAGGTCAGCCCCAGCATTTT.

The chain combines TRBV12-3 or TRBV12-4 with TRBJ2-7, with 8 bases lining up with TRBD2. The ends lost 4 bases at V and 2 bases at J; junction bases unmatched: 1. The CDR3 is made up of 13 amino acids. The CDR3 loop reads CASSSGGPYEQYF. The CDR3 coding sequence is TGTGCCAGCAGTTCGGGGGGGCCCTACGAGCAGTACTTC.

In DNA, the CDR3 is TGTGCCAGCAGCTCCCATCCAGGGGATATCGGGGAGCTGTTTTTT. It translates to CASSSHPGDIGELFF. J is TRBJ2-2 and V is TRBV5-4; D is possibly TRBD1 (6 bases). The CDR3 spans 15 residues. CDR1 is SGHNT, CDR2 YYREEE, per germline (reference sequence). Trimming removed 3 bases from V and 7 bases from J, with 16 bases in between. Together with reference TRBV5-4 and TRBJ2-2, the CDR3 gives the full variable domain: ETGVTQSPTHLIKTRGQQVTLRCSSQSGHNTVSWYQQALGQGPQFIFQYYREEENGRGNFPPRFSGLQFPNYSSELNVNALELDDSALYLCASSSHPGDIGELFFGEGSRLTVL.